One T cell receptor beta chain is described in this entry. No antigen is known for it. This entry comes from a study of OX40 agonist ivuxolimab in advanced cancers. Across the whole study: Partial responses were recorded for three patients, including one with hepatocellular carcinoma and two with cutaneous melanoma. Study findings and constraints: Patients who responded partially at 0.1-3.0 mg/kg showed clonal expansion ranking among the lowest. Both CD4+ and CD8+ T cell populations in blood had undergone clonal expansion by week 6 at 0.1 to 3.0 mg/kg.

The V and J ends lost 4 bases and 7 bases respectively, with 16 bases between them. This CDR3 region has 13 residues. Germline CDR1 is GTSNPN and CDR2 is SVGIG (reference sequence). On cycle 4 day 1 and cycle 7 day 1, as well as at baseline, blood was sampled. The protocol was immunoSEQ multiplex PCR, while the TCRdb copy is restricted to in-frame clones and leaves out a portion. The repertoire holds around 60,000 clones, with approximately 88% as singletons. The sample here was CD4+ or CD8+ T cells sorted from blood, taken in a trial of the OX40 agonist ivuxolimab. The clonotype comes from an adult with an advanced solid tumor such as melanoma, head and neck, liver or kidney cancer. This rearrangement joins TRBV30 to TRBJ1-2, with a weak D call TRBD1 (6 bases). The CDR3 sequence is CAWTPGQRSGYTF. CDR3 in DNA: TGTGCCTGGACCCCGGGACAAAGGTCTGGCTACACCTTC.